This entry lists 10 T cell receptor beta chains sequenced from one sample in a study of blood T cell repertoires in COVID-19 (dated by TCRdb to the early 2020s). The library was produced with the immunoSEQ multiplex PCR assay. Entries here come from immuneACCESS through TCRdb and include only in-frame sequences with V and J called. Some clones fail to appear in such tables; in the studies checked, an unresolved V gene covers under half of the shortfall, and the cause of the remainder is unknown. Within this sample are 200,000 to 300,000 clones, with around nine tenths of them counted one time only. In total, the top ten clones hold around 9.5% of the sample. The sequenced material came from peripheral blood. These receptors all stem from a middle-aged man who had recovered from COVID-19.

The V gene is TRBV6-5, the J gene TRBJ1-2; 10 positions agree with TRBD1. The CDR3 runs 13 residues. Germline values: CDR1 MNHEY, CDR2 SVGAGI. Trimming removed 9 bases from V and 4 bases from J; junction bases left unmatched: 5. The CDR3 is CASGDRGIYGYTF. CDR3 sequence (DNA): TGTGCCAGTGGGGACAGGGGCATCTATGGCTACACCTTC.

In DNA, the CDR3 is TGTGCCAGCAGTTTATCCCCGAACGGAGACTACAATGAGCAGTTCTTC. This translates into CASSLSPNGDYNEQFF. The V gene is TRBV27, the J gene TRBJ2-1; the D is unclear. Germline V gene sequence: CDR1 MNHEY, CDR2 SMNVEV (reference sequence). This CDR3 spans 16 amino acids. Trimming took 0 bases from V and 3 from J, leaving 12 bases between them.

The V gene is TRBV10-3, the J gene TRBJ2-5, with D hard to call. CDR1 is ENHRY, CDR2 SYGVKD, per germline. Trimming left V 6 bases short and J 4 bases short, with 12 bases between. The CDR3 consists of 13 residues. The CDR3 coding sequence is TGTGCCATCAGCGGTCCCGGCGGAGAGACCCAGTACTTC. It codes for CAISGPGGETQYF.

The chain employs TRBV5-1 and TRBJ2-5; 11 bases align to TRBD2. Germline V lookup: CDR1 SGHRS, CDR2 YFSETQ. Trimming removed 0 bases from V and 7 bases from J; junction bases left unmatched: 11. There are 17 residues in the CDR3. The CDR3 region is CASSLVGSGGASATQYF. CDR3 in DNA: TGCGCCAGCAGCTTGGTGGGTAGCGGGGGGGCGTCGGCGACCCAGTACTTC.

This sequence joins TRBV10-3 and TRBJ1-2, with D unresolved. The germline V and J ends were trimmed by 11 bases and 8 bases, with 21 bases remaining between them. CDR3 length equals 13 residues. The germline gives CDR1 ENHRY, CDR2 SYGVKD. CDR3: CAFHPGGQDGYTF. DNA of the CDR3: TGTGCCTTCCACCCAGGAGGGCAGGACGGCTACACCTTC.

The chain combines TRBV25-1 with TRBJ2-7; D might be TRBD1 (6 bases). CDR3 length equals 15 residues. Trimming left V 5 bases short and J 7 bases short, with 21 bases between. Per germline, CDR1 MGHDK and CDR2 SYGVNS. The chain's CDR3 is CASSQTGLHTGEQYF. As DNA, the CDR3 is TGTGCCAGCAGTCAGACAGGACTCCATACAGGGGAGCAGTACTTC.

The chain recombines TRBV5-4 with TRBJ1-2, with TRBD1 matching 11 bases. Trimming took 4 bases from V and 4 from J; bases not matched to a gene: 12. Germline V CDR1 and CDR2: SGHNT, YYREEE (reference sequence). This CDR3 region has 17 residues. CDR3 DNA: TGTGCCAGCAGCAAAGGGACAGGGGGTAGTGGATTCTATGGCTACACCTTC. It translates to CASSKGTGGSGFYGYTF. Full variable domain (rest looked up from reference TRBV5-4 and TRBJ1-2): ETGVTQSPTHLIKTRGQQVTLRCSSQSGHNTVSWYQQALGQGPQFIFQYYREEENGRGNFPPRFSGLQFPNYSSELNVNALELDDSALYLCASSKGTGGSGFYGYTFGSGTRLTVV.

V usage is TRBV27 and J usage is TRBJ1-6; maybe TRBD1 (5 bases). Germline loops: CDR1 MNHEY, CDR2 SMNVEV (reference sequence). The CDR3 runs to 13 residues. Between the trimmed V and J ends, which lost 4 bases and 10 bases, there was a span of 11 bases. CDR3 sequence: CASSWGVESPLHF. CDR3 DNA sequence: TGTGCCAGCAGTTGGGGGGTTGAGTCACCCCTCCACTTT.

The chain couples TRBV6-2 or TRBV6-3 to TRBJ2-3; a possible D gene is TRBD1 (5 bases). CDR1 is MNHEY, CDR2 SVGEGT, per germline. This CDR3 is built from 14 residues. V was cut by 5 bases and J by 7 bases, with 16 bases left in between. Here the CDR3 DNA reads TGTGCCAGCAGTAAAGCCGACAGACCTTATACGCAGTATTTT. Its translation is CASSKADRPYTQYF.

The rearrangement joins TRBV5-4 to TRBJ2-3; 12 bases match TRBD2. The V gene end was trimmed by 6 bases and the J gene end by 4 bases; junction bases not matched to a gene: 9. The CDR3 sequence is 16 residues long. CDR1 is SGHNT and CDR2 is YYREEE in the germline V gene (reference sequence). CDR3: CASNRPTSGGPDTQYF. The CDR3 nucleotides read TGTGCCAGCAACCGACCGACTAGCGGGGGTCCAGATACGCAGTATTTT.